The TCR beta chain described here comes from a study of T cell responses to AZD1222 COVID-19 vaccine. Study-level results: Just five to seven people given AZD1222 tested seropositive at baseline. Spike-specific TCR breadth and depth grew following two AZD1222 doses. Females outnumbered males among donors, who were mostly white British; clonal diversity was possibly underestimated. Samples come after the peak T cell response, not at day 14.

Only in-frame clones appear in the TCRdb table, and some are missing; sequencing was by immunoSEQ multiplex PCR. The sample includes fewer than 150,000 clones, 88% seen only once; the top ten take 7.6%. Regarding this clone: Its specificity is not known.

The CDR3 spans 16 residues. Per the germline V gene, CDR1 is LGHDT and CDR2 is YNNKEL (reference sequence). V shed 0 bases and J shed 4 bases, with 13 bases lying between them. The source material was peripheral blood, sampled on day 0 of AZD1222 vaccination. The chain has TRBV3-1 (or the pseudogene TRBV3-2) and TRBJ2-1; maybe TRBD1 (7 bases). The clonotype comes from an adult in good health. The CDR3 loop reads CASSQDWQGGYNEQFF. CDR3 bases: TGTGCCAGCAGCCAAGATTGGCAGGGGGGATACAATGAGCAGTTCTTC.